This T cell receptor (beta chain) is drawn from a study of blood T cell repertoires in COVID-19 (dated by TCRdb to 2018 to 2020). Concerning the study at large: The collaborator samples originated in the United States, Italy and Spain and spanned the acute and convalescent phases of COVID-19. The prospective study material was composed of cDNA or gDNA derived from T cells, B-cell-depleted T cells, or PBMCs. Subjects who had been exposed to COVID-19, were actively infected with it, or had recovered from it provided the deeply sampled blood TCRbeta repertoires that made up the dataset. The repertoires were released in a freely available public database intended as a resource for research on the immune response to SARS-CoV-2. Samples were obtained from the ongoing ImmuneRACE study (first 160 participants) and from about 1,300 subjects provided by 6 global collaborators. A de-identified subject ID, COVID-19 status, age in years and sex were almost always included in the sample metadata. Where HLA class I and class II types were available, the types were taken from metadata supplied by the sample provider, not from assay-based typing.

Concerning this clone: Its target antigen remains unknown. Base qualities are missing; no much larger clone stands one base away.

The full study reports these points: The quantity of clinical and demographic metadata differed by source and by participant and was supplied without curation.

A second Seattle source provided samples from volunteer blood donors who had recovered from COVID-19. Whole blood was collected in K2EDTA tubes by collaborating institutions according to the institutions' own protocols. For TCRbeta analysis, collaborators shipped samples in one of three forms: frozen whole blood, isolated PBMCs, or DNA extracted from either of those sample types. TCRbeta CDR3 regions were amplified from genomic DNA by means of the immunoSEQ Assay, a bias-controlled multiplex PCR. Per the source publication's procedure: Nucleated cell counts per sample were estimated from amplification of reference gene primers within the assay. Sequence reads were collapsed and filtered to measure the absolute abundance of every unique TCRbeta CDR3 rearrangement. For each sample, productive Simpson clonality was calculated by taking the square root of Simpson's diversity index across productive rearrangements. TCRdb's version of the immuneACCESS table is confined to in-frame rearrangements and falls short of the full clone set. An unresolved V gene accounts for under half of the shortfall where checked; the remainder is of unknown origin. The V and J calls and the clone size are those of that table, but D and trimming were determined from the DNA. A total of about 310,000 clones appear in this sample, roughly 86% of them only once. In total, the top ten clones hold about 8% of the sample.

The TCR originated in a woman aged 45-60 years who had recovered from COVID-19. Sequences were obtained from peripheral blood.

At the DNA level, the sequence is TGTGCCAGTGAAAAGGACAGGGGTTATGGCTACACCTTC. This codes for CASEKDRGYGYTF. Rearrangement joined TRBV19 to TRBJ1-2, and 9 junctional nucleotides match TRBD1. CDR1 LNHDA and CDR2 SQIVND are derived from the germline V gene (reference sequence). The CDR3 numbers 13 residues from cysteine through phenylalanine. The DNA shown is the 39-base CDR3, in frame from base 1. Relative to germline, V is missing 8 bases and J is missing 5 bases, with 6 bases of the junction outside any gene match.